These T cell receptor beta chains were read from a single sample in a study of identical twins. TCRdb reprocessed the 5' RACE reads via MiXCR and lists one record per CDR3 protein. The sample shows some 730,000 distinct CDR3 sequences, 18% of them seen only once. These data also formed part of another study, on T cells expressing NK-cell markers.

Material for sequencing was PBMCs. These receptors were obtained from a woman aged 18-29 years in good health. Each CDR3 is given with its conserved first and last residue. The D gene is left open where the match is weak. Size tells how often a clone was seen (once, few, many) or the class of an expanded clone, and some rows leave it out.

clone size	D gene	V gene	J gene	CDR3 protein	CDR3 DNA
few	TRBD1	TRBV20-1	TRBJ2-7	CSARAGQGIGYEQYF	TGCAGTGCTAGAGCTGGACAGGGGATTGGGTACGAGCAGTACTTC
few	.	TRBV12-3/TRBV12-4	TRBJ2-3	CASSFLSDTQYF	TGTGCCAGCAGTTTCCTCTCAGATACGCAGTATTTT
many	.	TRBV12-3/TRBV12-4	TRBJ1-2	CASSRSQGRTYGYTF	TGTGCCAGCAGCCGAAGCCAGGGGCGTACCTATGGCTACACCTTC
.	.	TRBV29-1	TRBJ2-7	CSAKREDAYEQYF	TGCAGCGCTAAGAGGGAAGACGCCTACGAGCAGTACTTC
few	.	TRBV20-1	TRBJ1-2	CSARDGGIYTF	TGCAGTGCTAGAGACGGGGGCATATACACCTTC
.	TRBD2	TRBV6-1	TRBJ2-7	CASRKSGGWSGEQYF	TGTGCCAGCCGTAAATCGGGAGGGTGGTCTGGCGAGCAGTACTTC
.	TRBD2	TRBV10-2	TRBJ2-7	CASSELLAGGYEQYF	TGCGCCAGCAGTGAGTTACTAGCGGGGGGTTACGAGCAGTACTTC
few	.	TRBV10-3	TRBJ1-5	CAISEFKGVSNQPQHF	TGTGCCATCAGTGAGTTTAAGGGAGTTAGCAATCAGCCCCAGCATTTT
.	.	TRBV7-9	TRBJ2-7	CASSQTGGSHEQYF	TGTGCCAGCAGCCAAACAGGAGGCTCCCACGAGCAGTACTTC
few	TRBD1	TRBV7-6	TRBJ2-7	CASRRTGDYEQYF	TGTGCCAGCAGACGGACAGGTGACTACGAGCAGTACTTC
.	TRBD2	TRBV18	TRBJ2-7	CASSRTSPYRGEQYF	TGTGCCAGCTCCCGGACTAGCCCTTATCGCGGCGAGCAGTACTTC
.	TRBD2	TRBV12-3/TRBV12-4	TRBJ2-3	CASSLGTSDPTDTQYF	TGTGCCAGCAGTTTGGGGACTAGCGATCCGACAGATACGCAGTATTTT
.	TRBD2	TRBV5-4	TRBJ2-7	CASSWGTNPYEQYF	TGTGCCAGCAGCTGGGGGACTAACCCCTACGAGCAGTACTTC
few	.	TRBV7-2	TRBJ2-2	CASSPVGVGVGAGELFF	TGTGCCAGCAGCCCTGTGGGTGTTGGGGTTGGGGCCGGGGAGCTGTTTTTT
.	TRBD1	TRBV7-8	TRBJ1-5	CASSWGQGNSQPQHF	TGTGCCAGCAGCTGGGGACAGGGTAATTCTCAGCCCCAGCATTTT
few	.	TRBV5-1	TRBJ1-5	CASSLAGAPLQPQHF	TGCGCCAGCAGCTTGGCCGGGGCACCGCTGCAGCCCCAGCATTTT